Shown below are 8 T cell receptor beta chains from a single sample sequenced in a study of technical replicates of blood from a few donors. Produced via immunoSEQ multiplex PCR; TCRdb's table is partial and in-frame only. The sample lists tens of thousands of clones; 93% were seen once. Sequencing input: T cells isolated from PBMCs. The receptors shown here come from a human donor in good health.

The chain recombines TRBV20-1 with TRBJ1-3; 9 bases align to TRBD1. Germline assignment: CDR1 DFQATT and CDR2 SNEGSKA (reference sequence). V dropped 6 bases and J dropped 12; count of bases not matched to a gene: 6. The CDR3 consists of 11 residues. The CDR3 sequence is CSARDRAVIYF. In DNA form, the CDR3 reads TGCAGTGCCAGGGACAGGGCGGTCATATATTTT.

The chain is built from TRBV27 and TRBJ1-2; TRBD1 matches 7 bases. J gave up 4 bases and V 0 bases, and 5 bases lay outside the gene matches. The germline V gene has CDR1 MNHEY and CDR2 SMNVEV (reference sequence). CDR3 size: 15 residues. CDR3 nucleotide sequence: TGTGCCAGCAGTTTATCGGGCAGGGGGGCCTATGGCTACACCTTC. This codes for CASSLSGRGAYGYTF.

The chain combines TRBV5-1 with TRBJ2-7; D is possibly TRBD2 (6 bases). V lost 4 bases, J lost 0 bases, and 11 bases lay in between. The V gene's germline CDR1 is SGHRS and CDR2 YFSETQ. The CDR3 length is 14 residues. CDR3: CASSGRDFSYEQYF. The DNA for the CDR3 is TGCGCCAGCAGCGGAAGGGACTTCTCCTACGAGCAGTACTTC.

This CDR3 is CASVSTGDTDTQYF. The CDR3 coding sequence is TGCGCCAGCGTTAGTACAGGAGACACAGATACGCAGTATTTT. The chain employs TRBV5-1 and TRBJ2-3; the D gene is possibly TRBD1 (5 bases). Trimming took 7 bases from V and 2 from J, leaving 14 bases between them. The germline CDR1 and CDR2 sequences are SGHRS and YFSETQ. This CDR3 is 14 amino acids long.

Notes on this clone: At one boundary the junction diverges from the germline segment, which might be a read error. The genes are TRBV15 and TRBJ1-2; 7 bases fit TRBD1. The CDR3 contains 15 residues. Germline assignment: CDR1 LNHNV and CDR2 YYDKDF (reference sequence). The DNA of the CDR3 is TGTGCCACCAGCGGAGACAGGGTGGGATTATATGGCTACACCTTC. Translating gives CATSGDRVGLYGYTF.

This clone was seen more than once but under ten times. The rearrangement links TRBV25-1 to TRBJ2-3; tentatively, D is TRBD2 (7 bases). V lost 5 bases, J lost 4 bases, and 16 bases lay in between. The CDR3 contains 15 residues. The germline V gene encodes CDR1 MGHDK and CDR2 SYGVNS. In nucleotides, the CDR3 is TGTGCCAGCAGTCCCTATCGGGGGGCCGCAGATACGCAGTATTTT. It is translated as CASSPYRGAADTQYF.

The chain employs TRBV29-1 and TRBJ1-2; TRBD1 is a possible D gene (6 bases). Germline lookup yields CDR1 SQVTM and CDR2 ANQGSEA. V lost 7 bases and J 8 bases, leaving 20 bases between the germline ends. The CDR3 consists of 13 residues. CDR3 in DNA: TGCAGCGCCGAAGGACGGACAGATGACGGCTACACCTTC. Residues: CSAEGRTDDGYTF.

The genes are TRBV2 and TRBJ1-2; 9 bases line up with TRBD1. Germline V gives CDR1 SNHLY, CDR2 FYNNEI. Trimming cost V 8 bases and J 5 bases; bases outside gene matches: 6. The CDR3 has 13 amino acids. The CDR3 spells CASRDRETYGYTF. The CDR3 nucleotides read TGTGCCAGCCGGGACAGGGAGACGTATGGCTACACCTTC.